Listed below are T cell receptor beta chains from one sample, sequenced in a study of human T cells and chemical hapten exposure. One entry per CDR3 protein, called by TCRdb with MiXCR from the RACE reads. The sample lists roughly 100,000 distinct CDR3 sequences, approximately 8.2% occurring once. Material: whole blood. The receptors come from a female donor in good health. Some clones in this sample may be carry-over from other donors' samples. Both conserved end residues are part of each CDR3. Rows give clone size only sometimes, using once, few, many, or a class for an expanded clone.

V gene: TRBV25-1; J gene: TRBJ2-3; clone size: many; CDR3 protein: CASSELGLANTDTQYF
V gene: TRBV29-1; J gene: TRBJ2-1; clone size: NA; CDR3 protein: CSVEASRDNEQFF
V gene: TRBV7-6; J gene: TRBJ2-7; clone size: NA; CDR3 protein: CASSSAGEGRAYEQYF
V gene: TRBV7-2; J gene: TRBJ1-3; clone size: NA; CDR3 protein: CASSPWNSGGNTIYF
V gene: TRBV4-3; J gene: TRBJ2-1; clone size: few; CDR3 protein: CASSHHPYNEQFF
V gene: TRBV6-1; J gene: TRBJ2-1; clone size: many; CDR3 protein: CASRRTSGSYNEQFF
V gene: TRBV7-9; J gene: TRBJ2-5; clone size: many; CDR3 protein: CASSKPGQGRKTQYF
V gene: TRBV19; J gene: TRBJ2-3; clone size: NA; CDR3 protein: CASSARGQREAVTDTQYF
V gene: TRBV4-2; J gene: TRBJ2-3; clone size: many; CDR3 protein: CASSQEAGVTADTQYF
V gene: TRBV20-1; J gene: TRBJ2-7; clone size: few; CDR3 protein: CSARDLLQSSYEQYF
V gene: TRBV5-1; J gene: TRBJ1-6; clone size: NA; CDR3 protein: CASSWDRADNSPLHF
V gene: TRBV6-6; J gene: TRBJ2-1; clone size: once; CDR3 protein: CVTERDSYNEQFF
V gene: TRBV20-1; J gene: TRBJ2-3; clone size: many; CDR3 protein: CSARDDTQYF
V gene: TRBV12-3/TRBV12-4; J gene: TRBJ2-1; clone size: NA; CDR3 protein: CASSLSGSHNEQFF
V gene: TRBV2; J gene: TRBJ1-1; clone size: NA; CDR3 protein: CASLERQGDTEAFF
V gene: TRBV4-3; J gene: TRBJ1-1; clone size: few; CDR3 protein: CASSQDRGRAFF
V gene: TRBV7-3; J gene: TRBJ1-2; clone size: many; CDR3 protein: CASSPNPAPDYYGYTF
V gene: TRBV29-1; J gene: TRBJ1-6; clone size: NA; CDR3 protein: CSVRGDYNSPLHF
V gene: TRBV5-6; J gene: TRBJ1-1; clone size: many; CDR3 protein: CASSSLQVITEAFF
V gene: TRBV6-5; J gene: TRBJ1-5; clone size: NA; CDR3 protein: CASSPGTPGNQPQNF
V gene: TRBV5-6; J gene: TRBJ2-3; clone size: many; CDR3 protein: CASILRDGDTQYF
V gene: TRBV15; J gene: TRBJ1-5; clone size: NA; CDR3 protein: CATSRDTLPGNQPQHF
V gene: TRBV4-1; J gene: TRBJ1-1; clone size: NA; CDR3 protein: CASSQVGVNTEAFF
V gene: TRBV27; J gene: TRBJ1-4; clone size: few; CDR3 protein: CASSPGYGREKLFF
V gene: TRBV19; J gene: TRBJ1-1; clone size: few; CDR3 protein: CASSIQRGRTEAFF
V gene: TRBV20-1; J gene: TRBJ2-7; clone size: many; CDR3 protein: CSARDASAQGTWEQYF
V gene: TRBV6-6; J gene: TRBJ2-7; clone size: NA; CDR3 protein: CASTLRQGPYEQYF
V gene: TRBV12-3/TRBV12-4; J gene: TRBJ2-3; clone size: NA; CDR3 protein: CASSFLQGSDTQYF
V gene: TRBV6-5; J gene: TRBJ2-1; clone size: many; CDR3 protein: CASSWAGDYNEQFF
V gene: TRBV7-2; J gene: TRBJ2-3; clone size: few; CDR3 protein: CASSPAPDRDTQYF
V gene: TRBV5-1; J gene: TRBJ1-3; clone size: NA; CDR3 protein: CASSLGRAGNTIYF